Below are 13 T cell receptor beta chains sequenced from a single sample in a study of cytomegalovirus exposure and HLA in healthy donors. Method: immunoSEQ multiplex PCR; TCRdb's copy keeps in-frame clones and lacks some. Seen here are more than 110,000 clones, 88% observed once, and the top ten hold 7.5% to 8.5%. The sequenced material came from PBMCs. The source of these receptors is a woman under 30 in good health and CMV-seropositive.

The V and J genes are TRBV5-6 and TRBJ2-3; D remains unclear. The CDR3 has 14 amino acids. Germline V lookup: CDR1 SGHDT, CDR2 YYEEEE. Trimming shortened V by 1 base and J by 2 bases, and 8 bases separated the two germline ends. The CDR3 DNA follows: TGTGCCAGCAGCTTGAACGGGTACACAGATACGCAGTATTTT. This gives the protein CASSLNGYTDTQYF.

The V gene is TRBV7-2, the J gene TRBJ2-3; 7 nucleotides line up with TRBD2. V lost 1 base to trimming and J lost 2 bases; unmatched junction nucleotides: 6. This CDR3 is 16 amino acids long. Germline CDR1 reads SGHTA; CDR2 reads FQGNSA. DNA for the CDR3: TGTGCCAGCAGCTTAGTGCGGGGGAGCTACACAGATACGCAGTATTTT. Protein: CASSLVRGSYTDTQYF.

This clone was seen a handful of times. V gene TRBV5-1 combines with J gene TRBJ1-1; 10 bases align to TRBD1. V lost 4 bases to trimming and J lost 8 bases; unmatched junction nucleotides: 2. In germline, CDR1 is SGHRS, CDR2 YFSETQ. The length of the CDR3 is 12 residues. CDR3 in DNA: TGCGCCAGCAGCCGGGACAGGGGCGAAGCTTTCTTT. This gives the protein CASSRDRGEAFF.

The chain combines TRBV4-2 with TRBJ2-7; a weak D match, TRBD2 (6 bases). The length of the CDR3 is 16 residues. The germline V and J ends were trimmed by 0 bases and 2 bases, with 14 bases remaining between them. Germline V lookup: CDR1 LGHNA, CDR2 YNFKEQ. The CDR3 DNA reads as TGTGCCAGCAGCCAAGATTGGGGGGAGCCCGCCTACGAGCAGTACTTC. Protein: CASSQDWGEPAYEQYF.

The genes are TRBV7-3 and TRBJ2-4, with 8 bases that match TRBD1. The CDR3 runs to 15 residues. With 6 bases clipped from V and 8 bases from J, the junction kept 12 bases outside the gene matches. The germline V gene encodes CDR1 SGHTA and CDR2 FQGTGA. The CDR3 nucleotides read TGTGCCAGCAGTGACTGGACAGGGCCAGGGGACATTCAGTACTTC. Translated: CASSDWTGPGDIQYF.

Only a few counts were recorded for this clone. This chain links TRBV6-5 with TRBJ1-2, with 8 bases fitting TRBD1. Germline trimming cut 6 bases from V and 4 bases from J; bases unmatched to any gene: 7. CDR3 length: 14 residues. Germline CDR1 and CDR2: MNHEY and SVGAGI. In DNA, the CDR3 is TGTGCCAGCAGCAGGGGGCGGGAGGGCTATGGCTACACCTTC. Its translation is CASSRGREGYGYTF.

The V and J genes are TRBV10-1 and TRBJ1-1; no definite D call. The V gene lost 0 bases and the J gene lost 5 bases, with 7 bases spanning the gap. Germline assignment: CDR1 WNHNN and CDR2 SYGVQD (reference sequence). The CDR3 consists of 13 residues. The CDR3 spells CASSESSFTEAFF. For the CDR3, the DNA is TGCGCCAGCAGTGAGTCGTCTTTTACTGAAGCTTTCTTT.

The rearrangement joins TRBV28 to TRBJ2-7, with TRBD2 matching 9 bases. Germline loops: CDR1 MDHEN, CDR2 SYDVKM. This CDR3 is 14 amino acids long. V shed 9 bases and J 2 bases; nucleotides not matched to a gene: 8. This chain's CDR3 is CASKIAGEAYEQYF. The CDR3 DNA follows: TGTGCCAGTAAAATAGCGGGAGAAGCCTACGAGCAGTACTTC.

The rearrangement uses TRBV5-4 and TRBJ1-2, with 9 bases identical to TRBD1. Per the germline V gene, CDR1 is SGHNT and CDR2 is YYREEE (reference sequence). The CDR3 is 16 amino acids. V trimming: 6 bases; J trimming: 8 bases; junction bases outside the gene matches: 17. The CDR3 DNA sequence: TGTGCCAGCACCCGAGCGGTAGAATGGACAGGGGAAGGCTACACCTTC. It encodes CASTRAVEWTGEGYTF.

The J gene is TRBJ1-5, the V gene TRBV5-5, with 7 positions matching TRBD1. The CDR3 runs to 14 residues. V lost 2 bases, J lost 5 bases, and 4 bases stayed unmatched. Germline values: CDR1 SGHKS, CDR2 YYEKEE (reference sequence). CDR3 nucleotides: TGTGCCAGCAGCTTCAGTCAGGGGGATCAGCCCCAGCATTTT. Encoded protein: CASSFSQGDQPQHF. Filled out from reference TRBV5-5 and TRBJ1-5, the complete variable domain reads DAGVTQSPTHLIKTRGQQVTLRCSPISGHKSVSWYQQVLGQGPQFIFQYYEKEERGRGNFPDRFSARQFPNYSSELNVNALLLGDSALYLCASSFSQGDQPQHFGDGTRLSIL.

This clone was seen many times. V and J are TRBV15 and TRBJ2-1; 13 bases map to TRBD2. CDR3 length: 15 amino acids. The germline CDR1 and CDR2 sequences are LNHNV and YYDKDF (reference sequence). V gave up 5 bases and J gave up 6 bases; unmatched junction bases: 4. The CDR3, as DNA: TGTGCCACCAGCTTGACTAGCGGGGGGTCCAATGAGCAGTTCTTC. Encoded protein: CATSLTSGGSNEQFF. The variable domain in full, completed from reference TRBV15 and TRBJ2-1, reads DAMVIQNPRYQVTQFGKPVTLSCSQTLNHNVMYWYQQKSSQAPKLLFHYYDKDFNNEADTPDNFQSRRPNTSFCFLDIRSPGLGDTAMYLCATSLTSGGSNEQFFGPGTRLTVL.

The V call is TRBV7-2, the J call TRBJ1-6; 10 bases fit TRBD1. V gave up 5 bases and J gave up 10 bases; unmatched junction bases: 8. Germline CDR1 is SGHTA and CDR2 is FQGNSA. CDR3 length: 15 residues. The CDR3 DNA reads TGTGCCAGCAGCCAATTCGGGACAGGGGTATCACCCCTCCACTTT. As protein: CASSQFGTGVSPLHF.

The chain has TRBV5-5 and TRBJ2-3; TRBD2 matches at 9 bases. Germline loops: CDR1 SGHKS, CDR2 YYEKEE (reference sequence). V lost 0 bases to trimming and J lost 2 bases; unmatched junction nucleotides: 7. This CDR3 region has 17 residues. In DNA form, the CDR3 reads TGTGCCAGCAGCTTGGCCCCCGGCGGGGGGGTCACAGATACGCAGTATTTT. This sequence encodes CASSLAPGGGVTDTQYF.